Following are 9 T cell receptor beta chains from one sample sequenced in a study of blood T cell repertoires in COVID-19. Produced via immunoSEQ multiplex PCR; TCRdb's table is partial and in-frame only. This table has 250,000 to 350,000 clones, about 86% appearing once. The material sequenced was peripheral blood. These receptors all stem from a woman aged 45-65 years with acute or convalescent COVID-19.

The V call is TRBV5-6, the J call TRBJ2-7; D perhaps matches TRBD2 (6 bases). Germline CDR1 reads SGHDT; CDR2 reads YYEEEE. The germline V and J ends were trimmed by 0 bases and 0 bases, with 10 bases remaining between them. This CDR3 contains 15 residues. The CDR3 reads CASSLDLASSYEQYF. The CDR3 bases are TGTGCCAGCAGCTTGGACCTAGCGAGCTCCTACGAGCAGTACTTC. Variable domain in full (rest from reference TRBV5-6 and TRBJ2-7): DAGVTQSPTHLIKTRGQQVTLRCSPKSGHDTVSWYQQALGQGPQFIFQYYEEEERQRGNFPDRFSGHQFPNYSSELNVNALLLGDSALYLCASSLDLASSYEQYFGPGTRLTVT.

The chain joins TRBV7-8 to TRBJ1-2, with TRBD1 matching 9 bases. Germline V gene sequence: CDR1 SGHVS, CDR2 FQNEAQ. The CDR3 is made up of 12 amino acids. V was pared by 5 bases and J by 11 bases, with 6 bases of the junction left unmatched. The CDR3 DNA reads TGTGCCAGCAGCGAGACAGGGGGTGGGTACACCTTC. This translates into CASSETGGGYTF.

For the CDR3, the DNA is TGTGCCAGGAGGAGGGCGACAGAAAGCACTGAAGCTTTCTTT. Amino acids: CARRRATESTEAFF. The chain couples TRBV2 to TRBJ1-1, with TRBD1 as a possible D gene (5 bases). The germline V gene has CDR1 SNHLY and CDR2 FYNNEI. The ends were cut back, 9 bases at V and 4 bases at J, with 18 bases in the middle. There are 14 residues in the CDR3. Full variable domain (outside the CDR3, taken from reference TRBV2 and TRBJ1-1): EPEVTQTPSHQVTQMGQEVILRCVPISNHLYFYWYRQILGQKVEFLVSFYNNEISEKSEIFDDQFSVERPDGSNFTLKIRSTKLEDSAMYFCARRRATESTEAFFGQGTRLTVV.

The rearrangement links TRBV7-9 to TRBJ2-5; D is unclear. From germline, CDR1 is SEHNR and CDR2 FQNEAQ (reference sequence). Trimming removed 5 bases from V and 0 bases from J, with 13 bases in between. The CDR3 is 15 amino acids. CDR3 nucleotide sequence: TGTGCCAGCAGCACCTCTTTCTCGGACCAAGAGACCCAGTACTTC. This gives the protein CASSTSFSDQETQYF.

J is TRBJ2-1 and V is TRBV5-6, with a possible D match to TRBD1 (6 bases). V was cut by 3 bases and J by 2 bases, with 12 bases left in between. This CDR3 comprises 15 residues. From germline, CDR1 is SGHDT and CDR2 YYEEEE. CDR3 sequence reads: CASSSGARPYNEQFF. In DNA, the CDR3 is TGTGCCAGCAGCTCAGGGGCCAGACCCTACAATGAGCAGTTCTTC. Using reference TRBV5-6 and TRBJ2-1 for the parts outside the CDR3, the full variable domain is DAGVTQSPTHLIKTRGQQVTLRCSPKSGHDTVSWYQQALGQGPQFIFQYYEEEERQRGNFPDRFSGHQFPNYSSELNVNALLLGDSALYLCASSSGARPYNEQFFGPGTRLTVL.

The J gene is TRBJ2-7, the V gene TRBV5-1; 10 bases align to TRBD2. This CDR3 is 18 amino acids long. Germline V gives CDR1 SGHRS, CDR2 YFSETQ. V was pared by 0 bases and J by 0 bases, with 9 bases of the junction left unmatched. The CDR3 DNA reads TGCGCCAGCAGCTTGGGTAGCGGGGGGACTCCGAGCTCCTACGAGCAGTACGTC. Protein product: CASSLGSGGTPSSYEQYV.

The chain is built from TRBV7-2 and TRBJ1-1; TRBD1 is a possible D gene (6 bases). This CDR3 has 14 residues. With 1 base removed from V and 6 bases from J, the gap between germline ends came to 12 bases. CDR1 is SGHTA and CDR2 is FQGNSA in the germline V gene. CDR3 region: CASSLGRGPSEAFF. The CDR3 coding sequence is TGTGCCAGCAGCTTAGGCAGGGGCCCCTCTGAAGCTTTCTTT.

In its sample, this clone was seen a few times. The V and J genes are TRBV7-9 and TRBJ2-7, with D perhaps TRBD1 (5 bases). The germline gives CDR1 SEHNR, CDR2 FQNEAQ (reference sequence). The V end was cut by 1 base, the J end by 5 bases, with 15 bases between. CDR3 length: 15 amino acids. The CDR3 protein is CASSLGAGSDHEQYF. The CDR3 nucleotides read TGTGCCAGCAGCTTAGGAGCAGGGTCGGACCACGAGCAGTACTTC.

The chain links TRBV18 to TRBJ1-2; 9 nucleotides match TRBD1. Germline V gives CDR1 KGHSH, CDR2 LQKENI. The CDR3 length is 15 residues. J was trimmed by 4 bases and V by 3 bases; bases with no gene match: 6. The CDR3: CASSPPLTGGYGYTF. CDR3 in DNA: TGTGCCAGCTCACCCCCCTTGACAGGGGGCTATGGCTACACCTTC. The full variable domain, rest sourced from reference TRBV18 and TRBJ1-2, is NAGVMQNPRHLVRRRGQEARLRCSPMKGHSHVYWYRQLPEEGLKFMVYLQKENIIDESGMPKERFSAEFPKEGPSILRIQQVVRGDSAAYFCASSPPLTGGYGYTFGSGTRLTVV.